This TCR beta chain was observed in a study of T-cell memory formation after mild COVID-19. This clonotype came up a few times. Its antigen is unidentified. Findings and limits, study-wide: Second-wave clones that peaked on day 37 lacked confirmed SARS-CoV-2 specificity. Some responding clones appeared in pre-infection memory, suggesting cross-reactive memory joined.

TCRdb analysed the 5' RACE reads with MiXCR anew, one entry per CDR3 protein. In the table there are a few hundred thousand distinct CDR3 sequences, around a fifth of which are singletons. CDR3 size: 14 residues. V was cut by 4 bases and J by 4 bases, with 13 bases left in between. Germline V lookup: CDR1 SGHVS, CDR2 FQNEAQ. Sequencing was done on a sample of PBMCs or a T cell subset sorted from them (not recorded which). The TCR was taken from a man aged 18-30 years who had mild COVID-19 (a few samples of this study predate the infection). Cell type and time point are not known. V usage is TRBV7-8 and J usage is TRBJ1-2; unclear D gene. The CDR3 sequence: CASSSHNAVYGYTF. The CDR3 region has the DNA TGTGCCAGCAGCTCGCACAACGCAGTCTATGGCTACACCTTC.